One and the same sample provided the 16 T cell receptor beta chains below, sequenced in a study of blood T cell repertoires in COVID-19. The data were produced by immunoSEQ multiplex PCR, yet TCRdb's version contains in-frame clones alone and is incomplete. The data hold about 130,000 clones, with around four fifths observed a single time. Specimen: PBMCs or T cells enriched from blood (not recorded which). These receptors all stem from a man in his forties or fifties with acute COVID-19.

V usage is TRBV10-3 and J usage is TRBJ2-7; maybe TRBD1 (6 bases). The CDR3 has 14 amino acids. Between the trimmed V and J ends, which lost 6 bases and 6 bases, there was a span of 18 bases. Germline V gene lookup returns CDR1 ENHRY and CDR2 SYGVKD. The CDR3 sequence is CAIRPQGNPGEQYF. In DNA form, the CDR3 reads TGTGCCATCAGACCCCAGGGGAATCCAGGCGAGCAGTACTTC.

This chain joins TRBV29-1 and TRBJ1-3; D uncertain. The V end was cut by 7 bases, the J end by 2 bases, with 15 bases between. This CDR3 has 14 residues. Germline CDR1 SQVTM, CDR2 ANQGSEA. CDR3 protein: CSANGGNTGNTIYF. CDR3 sequence (DNA): TGCAGCGCCAACGGAGGGAATACTGGAAACACCATATATTTT.

The CDR3 spells CASSQGGTGGQETQYF. The DNA for the CDR3 is TGTGCCAGCAGCCAAGGAGGGACCGGGGGGCAGGAGACCCAGTACTTC. The genes are TRBV3-1 (or the pseudogene TRBV3-2) and TRBJ2-5; maybe TRBD2 (7 bases). The germline CDR1 and CDR2 sequences are LGHDT and YNNKEL (reference sequence). Deletions cut 1 base from V and 5 bases from J, with 17 bases between. CDR3 size: 16 residues.

V gene TRBV2 combines with J gene TRBJ2-7; D unresolved. This CDR3 is 13 amino acids long. Germline loops: CDR1 SNHLY, CDR2 FYNNEI. The V end lost 0 bases, the J end lost 2 bases, and 5 bases lay between the germline ends. For the CDR3, the DNA is TGTGCCAGCAGTGAAGCAAGCACCTACGAGCAGTACTTC. As protein: CASSEASTYEQYF.

The chain couples TRBV30 to TRBJ1-3, with a weak D call TRBD1 (6 bases). Germline lookup yields CDR1 GTSNPN and CDR2 SVGIG (reference sequence). Trimming took 1 base from V and 8 from J, leaving 9 bases between them. The CDR3 runs to 12 residues. The CDR3 DNA reads as TGTGCCTGGAGTGCGCGGGGGCACACCATATATTTT. Its translation: CAWSARGHTIYF.

This clone was found a few times. The V and J genes are TRBV5-1 and TRBJ1-2; 9 nucleotides match TRBD1. The CDR3 length is 15 residues. Germline V gene data show CDR1 as SGHRS and CDR2 as YFSETQ. The trim removed 4 bases at V and 0 bases at J, leaving 4 bases unmatched. CDR3 DNA sequence: TGCGCCAGCAGCACCTGGGACAGGGCTAACTATGGCTACACCTTC. Translated: CASSTWDRANYGYTF. The full variable domain, rest sourced from reference TRBV5-1 and TRBJ1-2, is KAGVTQTPRYLIKTRGQQVTLSCSPISGHRSVSWYQQTPGQGLQFLFEYFSETQRNKGNFPGRFSGRQFSNSRSEMNVSTLELGDSALYLCASSTWDRANYGYTFGSGTRLTVV.

The chain uses TRBV18 and TRBJ1-3; a possible D gene is TRBD1 (5 bases). Between the trimmed V and J ends, which lost 6 bases and 5 bases, there was a span of 11 bases. The germline gives CDR1 KGHSH, CDR2 LQKENI. CDR3 length: 13 amino acids. The CDR3 nucleotides are TGTGCCAGCTCGTCCGGGACTCGAAACACCATATATTTT. Amino acids: CASSSGTRNTIYF.

The chain combines TRBV20-1 with TRBJ2-7; D remains ambiguous. Looked up from germline, CDR1 is DFQATT and CDR2 is SNEGSKA (reference sequence). V lost 3 bases and J 2 bases, leaving 14 bases between the germline ends. This CDR3 is 14 amino acids long. The CDR3 bases are TGCAGTGCTAGTTTGGCGGTCGGAACCTACGAGCAGTACTTC. Its protein is CSASLAVGTYEQYF.

V usage is TRBV18 and J usage is TRBJ1-5; possible D gene TRBD1, 5 bases. Deletions cut 8 bases from V and 3 bases from J, with 17 bases between. Looked up from germline, CDR1 is KGHSH and CDR2 is LQKENI. The CDR3 consists of 15 residues. The CDR3 spells CASTSFGGSNQPQHF. CDR3 DNA: TGTGCCAGCACATCCTTCGGGGGGTCCAATCAGCCCCAGCATTTT.

The chain combines TRBV27 with TRBJ2-7, with 9 bases lining up with TRBD1. Germline V gene sequence: CDR1 MNHEY, CDR2 SMNVEV (reference sequence). The V gene end was trimmed by 8 bases and the J gene end by 2 bases; junction bases not matched to a gene: 4. The CDR3 has 13 residues. CDR3 nucleotides: TGTGCCAGCGCAACAGGGGGCCCCTACGAGCAGTACTTC. It is translated as CASATGGPYEQYF.

This chain uses TRBV19 with TRBJ1-2; no firm D call. CDR3 length equals 14 residues. Germline assignment: CDR1 LNHDA and CDR2 SQIVND (reference sequence). The V gene lost 7 bases and the J gene lost 8 bases, with 20 bases spanning the gap. The CDR3 DNA follows: TGTGCCAGTATGGCTTTGGGTATTGCGGGCGGCTACACCTTC. Translated, it gives CASMALGIAGGYTF.

The chain couples TRBV5-8 to TRBJ1-1, with D tentatively TRBD1 (6 bases). The CDR3 is 14 residues long. Trimming took off 4 bases at V and 4 bases at J, with 14 bases between the two ends. Per germline, CDR1 SGHTS and CDR2 YDEGEE. The CDR3 here is CASSALQGTTEAFF. In DNA, the CDR3 is TGTGCCAGCAGCGCCCTACAGGGTACCACTGAAGCTTTCTTT.

The chain joins TRBV6-6 to TRBJ2-5; no reliable D call. CDR1 is MNHNY, CDR2 SVGAGI, per germline (reference sequence). Trimming took off 7 bases at V and 4 bases at J, with 10 bases between the two ends. The CDR3 is made up of 12 amino acids. The CDR3 nucleotides are TGTGCCAGCACTCACGGAGCAGAGACCCAGTACTTC. Amino acid sequence: CASTHGAETQYF.

CDR3 sequence: CASTRFPTEAFF. The DNA for the CDR3 is TGTGCCAGTACGAGGTTTCCCACTGAAGCTTTCTTT. The chain is built from TRBV19 and TRBJ1-1, with unresolved D. V was pared by 7 bases and J by 4 bases, with 10 bases between. CDR1 is LNHDA, CDR2 SQIVND, per germline (reference sequence). The CDR3 covers 12 residues.

The chain combines TRBV7-2 with TRBJ2-1; TRBD1 matches 7 bases. CDR1 is SGHTA, CDR2 FQGNSA, per germline. The CDR3 totals 17 residues. The trim removed 5 bases at V and 0 bases at J, leaving 10 bases unmatched. CDR3 protein: CASSPQGEMSSYNEQFF. The CDR3 nucleotides are TGTGCCAGCAGCCCCCAGGGGGAGATGAGCTCCTACAATGAGCAGTTCTTC.

The genes are TRBV28 and TRBJ1-2; D possibly corresponds to TRBD1 (6 bases). The CDR3 covers 13 residues. Germline loops: CDR1 MDHEN, CDR2 SYDVKM. The V end was cut by 5 bases, the J end by 4 bases, with 11 bases between. CDR3 loop: CASSTGYGYGYTF. DNA for the CDR3: TGTGCCAGCAGTACAGGGTACGGCTATGGCTACACCTTC.